These 10 T cell receptor beta chains came from one sample sequenced in a study of PD-1 blockade in classical Hodgkin lymphoma. Measured with immunoSEQ multiplex PCR; TCRdb has only the in-frame clones, and not every one. The data show more than 20,000 clones, with 67% seen just once and 10% to 15% held by the top ten. After autologous stem cell transplantation all patients relapsed, and prior brentuximab vedotin exposure differed between cohorts. The source material was peripheral blood mononuclear cells (PBMCs), sampled before the second cycle of nivolumab. All receptors come from a human donor with classical Hodgkin lymphoma.

The J gene is TRBJ2-2, the V gene TRBV27; 12 positions match TRBD2. Germline CDR1 is MNHEY and CDR2 is SMNVEV (reference sequence). The CDR3 contains 19 residues. With V trimmed by 1 base and J by 4 bases, 10 bases remained unmatched. CDR3 bases: TGTGCCAGCAGTTTATGGAGGCTAGCGGGGGGGGCGGGCACCGGGGAGCTGTTTTTT. It is translated as CASSLWRLAGGAGTGELFF.

The chain uses TRBV6-6 and TRBJ2-7; the D gene could be TRBD1 or TRBD2 (5 bases each). Germline CDR1 is MNHNY and CDR2 is SVGAGI (reference sequence). Trimming pared 8 bases from V and 6 bases from J, leaving 14 bases between. The CDR3 contains 12 residues. CDR3: CASRGLRGEQYF. The CDR3 coding sequence is TGTGCCAGCCGGGGCCTTAGAGGCGAGCAGTACTTC.

The CDR3 region has the DNA TGTGCCAGCAGCTTAGTGCTAGGTGGCTACACCTTC. Protein product: CASSLVLGGYTF. The chain combines TRBV7-9 with TRBJ1-2; D ambiguous. Trimming removed 1 base at V and 7 bases at J, with 7 bases between. There are 12 residues in the CDR3. Germline lookup yields CDR1 SEHNR and CDR2 FQNEAQ (reference sequence).

V and J are TRBV6-4 and TRBJ2-3, with D unresolved. Trimming removed 2 bases from V and 9 bases from J, with 0 bases in between. The CDR3 has 9 amino acids. Germline assignment: CDR1 MRHNA and CDR2 SNTAGT. The CDR3 here is CASSDTQYF. The DNA for the CDR3 is TGTGCCAGCAGTGACACGCAGTATTTT.

The CDR3: CASSLYPGSEAFF. The DNA for the CDR3 is TGCGCCAGCAGCTTGTACCCGGGCAGCGAAGCTTTCTTT. This sequence joins TRBV5-1 and TRBJ1-1; no reliable D call. Germline loops: CDR1 SGHRS, CDR2 YFSETQ. Trimming stripped 1 base from V and 8 bases from J, with 12 bases between. CDR3 length: 13 residues.

The chain joins TRBV6-5 to TRBJ2-5; D tentatively reads TRBD1 or TRBD2 (5 bases each). Germline lookup yields CDR1 MNHEY and CDR2 SVGAGI. This CDR3 has 16 amino acids. V was cut by 1 base and J by 3 bases, with 15 bases left in between. The CDR3 sequence: CASSYWGPDGEETQYF. CDR3 in DNA: TGTGCCAGCAGTTACTGGGGCCCGGACGGGGAAGAGACCCAGTACTTC.

V usage is TRBV28 and J usage is TRBJ1-1; D not resolved. Trimming cost V 7 bases and J 5 bases, with 11 bases left between them. The CDR3 is made up of 12 amino acids. Germline lookup yields CDR1 MDHEN and CDR2 SYDVKM. CDR3 sequence: CASTGVGTEAFF. The CDR3 region has the DNA TGTGCCAGCACCGGAGTGGGGACTGAAGCTTTCTTT.

V is TRBV7-8 and J is TRBJ1-5, with 11 bases matching TRBD1. Germline V gene sequence: CDR1 SGHVS, CDR2 FQNEAQ. V dropped 1 base and J dropped 7; count of bases not matched to a gene: 9. CDR3 length equals 17 residues. In DNA form, the CDR3 reads TGTGCCAGCAGCTTAGGTTCAGGACAGGGGGCACGGCAGCCCCAGCATTTT. This sequence encodes CASSLGSGQGARQPQHF. The complete variable domain, with remaining parts taken from reference TRBV7-8 and TRBJ1-5, reads GAGVSQSPRYKVAKRGQDVALRCDPISGHVSLFWYQQALGQGPEFLTYFQNEAQLDKSGLPSDRFFAERPEGSVSTLKIQRTQQEDSAVYLCASSLGSGQGARQPQHFGDGTRLSIL.

The J gene is TRBJ2-1, the V gene TRBV6-5; 7 nucleotides align to TRBD1. Germline V gene sequence: CDR1 MNHEY, CDR2 SVGAGI. Trimming took 7 bases from V and 7 from J; bases not matched to a gene: 7. The CDR3 length is 13 residues. The CDR3 DNA reads as TGTGCCAGCACCACCTACAGGGGTAATGAGCAGTTCTTC. Translating gives CASTTYRGNEQFF.

The V and J genes are TRBV4-1 and TRBJ2-1; D unresolved. Germline CDR1 reads MGHRA; CDR2 reads YSYEKL. V lost 1 base to trimming and J lost 1 base, with 11 bases between them. The CDR3 contains 16 residues. The CDR3 DNA reads TGCGCCAGCAGCCAAGGTATTGGTAGGTCCTACAATGAGCAGTTCTTC. Translation: CASSQGIGRSYNEQFF.